A selection of T cell receptor beta chains follows, all from one sample in a study of response to subunit inactivated influenza vaccine. One entry per CDR3 protein results from TCRdb running MiXCR on the RT-PCR reads. Among about 520,000 distinct CDR3 sequences listed, about 25% were seen once. The starting material was CD4+ T cells sorted from PBMCs, obtained 5 to 6 days after vaccination. All receptors come from a man aged 50 to 59 who received an inactivated influenza vaccine. CDR3s include the opening cysteine and the closing phenylalanine or tryptophan. The order of the fields is D gene, clone size, V gene, J gene, CDR3 DNA, CDR3 protein. D genes are given only for firm matches. Expanded clones get a size class; other rows say once, few or many, or leave the size out.

d_call: -; clone_size: few; v_call: TRBV20-1; j_call: TRBJ2-3; cdr3_nt: TGCAGTGCTAACGTGGTTACCACAGATACGCAGTATTTT; cdr3_aa: CSANVVTTDTQYF
d_call: -; clone_size: -; v_call: TRBV30; j_call: TRBJ2-1; cdr3_nt: TGTGCCTGGAGTCCGGGACCCTACAATGAGCAGTTCTTC; cdr3_aa: CAWSPGPYNEQFF
d_call: TRBD1; clone_size: -; v_call: TRBV24-1; j_call: TRBJ2-3; cdr3_nt: TGTGCCACAAGGGACAGGGGCGCAGTAGATACGCAGTATTTT; cdr3_aa: CATRDRGAVDTQYF
d_call: -; clone_size: -; v_call: TRBV20-1; j_call: TRBJ2-3; cdr3_nt: TGCAGTGCATCACCACCACAGGGAGTATCCACAGATACGCAGTATTTT; cdr3_aa: CSASPPQGVSTDTQYF
d_call: -; clone_size: -; v_call: TRBV5-1; j_call: TRBJ1-5; cdr3_nt: TGCGCCAGCAGCTTGGACGGACGGGATCAGCCCCAGCATTTT; cdr3_aa: CASSLDGRDQPQHF
d_call: -; clone_size: -; v_call: TRBV2; j_call: TRBJ2-5; cdr3_nt: TGTGCCAGCAGTGAGCAGGGTAGGGAAGAGACCCAGTACTTC; cdr3_aa: CASSEQGREETQYF
d_call: -; clone_size: -; v_call: TRBV6-2/TRBV6-3; j_call: TRBJ2-2; cdr3_nt: TGTGCCAGCAGTTACTCGAGGGGTGAGGTCACCGGGGAGCTGTTTTTT; cdr3_aa: CASSYSRGEVTGELFF
d_call: -; clone_size: few; v_call: TRBV12-3/TRBV12-4; j_call: TRBJ2-7; cdr3_nt: TGTGCCAGCGGTCAGGCCACCTACGAGCAGTACTTC; cdr3_aa: CASGQATYEQYF
d_call: TRBD2; clone_size: -; v_call: TRBV15; j_call: TRBJ2-6; cdr3_nt: TGTGCCACCAGCTGGGGGGGGTCTGGGGCCAACGTCCTGACTTTC; cdr3_aa: CATSWGGSGANVLTF
d_call: -; clone_size: -; v_call: TRBV12-3/TRBV12-4; j_call: TRBJ2-1; cdr3_nt: TGTGCCAGCAGTTTGTCCGGGTGGAATGAGCAGTTCTTC; cdr3_aa: CASSLSGWNEQFF
d_call: TRBD2; clone_size: -; v_call: TRBV11-3; j_call: TRBJ2-1; cdr3_nt: TGTGCCAGCAGGGACGGGACTAGCTTATACAATGAGCAGTTCTTC; cdr3_aa: CASRDGTSLYNEQFF
d_call: -; clone_size: -; v_call: TRBV7-2; j_call: TRBJ2-7; cdr3_nt: TGTGCCAGCAGCTTAGTGTTTGGGGGCTACGAGCAGTACTTC; cdr3_aa: CASSLVFGGYEQYF
d_call: TRBD1; clone_size: -; v_call: TRBV19; j_call: TRBJ2-1; cdr3_nt: TGTGCCAGTAGTACCGACAGGGGGCCCTACAATGAGCAGTTCTTC; cdr3_aa: CASSTDRGPYNEQFF
d_call: -; clone_size: -; v_call: TRBV15; j_call: TRBJ1-4; cdr3_nt: TGTGCCACCAGCAGAGACATCACAACTAATGAAAAACTGTTTTTT; cdr3_aa: CATSRDITTNEKLFF
d_call: -; clone_size: -; v_call: TRBV7-2; j_call: TRBJ1-1; cdr3_nt: TGTGCCAGCAGCCCAAGTCAGGGGCTATCGAACACTGAAGCTTTCTTT; cdr3_aa: CASSPSQGLSNTEAFF
d_call: -; clone_size: many; v_call: TRBV20-1; j_call: TRBJ2-4; cdr3_nt: TGCAGTGCTTGGGGGGGCTTAGGGGTTGCCAAAAACATTCAGTACTTC; cdr3_aa: CSAWGGLGVAKNIQYF
d_call: -; clone_size: few; v_call: TRBV20-1; j_call: TRBJ2-2; cdr3_nt: TGCAGTGCTAGAGAGCCAGGGAACACCGGGGAGCTGTTTTTT; cdr3_aa: CSAREPGNTGELFF
d_call: TRBD1; clone_size: -; v_call: TRBV11-2; j_call: TRBJ2-7; cdr3_nt: TGTGCCAGCAGCTTAGGCCCTGGACAGGGGACCTACGAGCAGTACTTC; cdr3_aa: CASSLGPGQGTYEQYF
d_call: -; clone_size: -; v_call: TRBV3-1; j_call: TRBJ1-3; cdr3_nt: TGTGCCAGCAGCCATATGCGAGACACCATATATTTT; cdr3_aa: CASSHMRDTIYF
d_call: TRBD1; clone_size: few; v_call: TRBV6-1; j_call: TRBJ2-2; cdr3_nt: TGTGCCAGCAGGCCGCGGCAGGGGGCGAACACCGGGGAGCTGTTTTTT; cdr3_aa: CASRPRQGANTGELFF
d_call: TRBD1; clone_size: -; v_call: TRBV20-1; j_call: TRBJ2-1; cdr3_nt: TGCAGTGCTAATCGACAGGGCGATGAGCAGTTCTTC; cdr3_aa: CSANRQGDEQFF
d_call: TRBD2; clone_size: few; v_call: TRBV6-2/TRBV6-3; j_call: TRBJ2-6; cdr3_nt: TGTGCCAGCAAGGGGAGCGGGAGGGCCAACGTCCTGACTTTC; cdr3_aa: CASKGSGRANVLTF
d_call: TRBD1; clone_size: -; v_call: TRBV6-5; j_call: TRBJ1-1; cdr3_nt: TGTGCCAGCAGTTACGGGGGGACAGTGCGGAACACTGAAGCTTTCTTT; cdr3_aa: CASSYGGTVRNTEAFF
d_call: -; clone_size: few; v_call: TRBV28; j_call: TRBJ1-1; cdr3_nt: TGTGCCAGCAGTTTTTATGGGGGGCCCACTGAAGCTTTCTTT; cdr3_aa: CASSFYGGPTEAFF
d_call: TRBD1; clone_size: -; v_call: TRBV5-1; j_call: TRBJ2-7; cdr3_nt: TGCGCCAGCAGCTTGGGGACAGGGGCGCTGTACTACGAGCAGTACTTC; cdr3_aa: CASSLGTGALYYEQYF
d_call: TRBD1; clone_size: few; v_call: TRBV7-2; j_call: TRBJ1-1; cdr3_nt: TGTGCCAGCAGCTTAGTAGGGGGCGCGTTGAACACTGAAGCTTTCTTT; cdr3_aa: CASSLVGGALNTEAFF
d_call: TRBD2; clone_size: -; v_call: TRBV4-2; j_call: TRBJ2-3; cdr3_nt: TGTGCCAGCCAGACTAGCGGGGGGACCACAGATACGCAGTATTTT; cdr3_aa: CASQTSGGTTDTQYF
d_call: -; clone_size: -; v_call: TRBV28; j_call: TRBJ2-3; cdr3_nt: TGTGCCAGCAGTTTACCCTGGAGGGCAGATACGCAGTATTTT; cdr3_aa: CASSLPWRADTQYF
d_call: -; clone_size: many; v_call: TRBV29-1; j_call: TRBJ2-5; cdr3_nt: TGCAGCGTTGTGCCGGTCTACCAAGAGACCCAGTACTTC; cdr3_aa: CSVVPVYQETQYF
d_call: -; clone_size: many; v_call: TRBV12-3/TRBV12-4; j_call: TRBJ1-5; cdr3_nt: TGTGCCAGCAGTTCCAGTGAGAGCAATCAGCCCCAGCATTTT; cdr3_aa: CASSSSESNQPQHF
d_call: TRBD2; clone_size: -; v_call: TRBV7-2; j_call: TRBJ2-5; cdr3_nt: TGTGCCAGCAGCTTAAAACTAGCGGGAGCGACCCAGTACTTC; cdr3_aa: CASSLKLAGATQYF
d_call: TRBD2; clone_size: few; v_call: TRBV12-3/TRBV12-4; j_call: TRBJ2-1; cdr3_nt: TGTGCCAGCAGTTTTGACGGGACTAGAGCGATGGATGAGCAGTTCTTC; cdr3_aa: CASSFDGTRAMDEQFF
d_call: TRBD1; clone_size: -; v_call: TRBV7-8; j_call: TRBJ1-2; cdr3_nt: TGTGCCAGCAGCCGTCCCGGGACAGGGAACTATGGCTACACCTTC; cdr3_aa: CASSRPGTGNYGYTF
d_call: TRBD1; clone_size: few; v_call: TRBV5-1; j_call: TRBJ2-2; cdr3_nt: TGCGCCAGCAGCTTGGGGGGGACAGCCGCGGGCACCGGGGAGCTGTTTTTT; cdr3_aa: CASSLGGTAAGTGELFF
d_call: TRBD1; clone_size: few; v_call: TRBV4-1; j_call: TRBJ2-7; cdr3_nt: TGCGCCAGCAGCCGGGACAGGGGTTTTGGAGAGCAGTACTTC; cdr3_aa: CASSRDRGFGEQYF
d_call: TRBD2; clone_size: -; v_call: TRBV4-2; j_call: TRBJ2-1; cdr3_nt: TGTGCCAGCAGCCAAGATCGACTAGCGGGGGGGCTTATCTCCTACAATGAGCAGTTCTTC; cdr3_aa: CASSQDRLAGGLISYNEQFF
d_call: TRBD2; clone_size: -; v_call: TRBV10-3; j_call: TRBJ2-7; cdr3_nt: TGTGCCATCAGTGAGCCAAGTGGACTAGCGGGGGAGAGGGGGTCCTACGAGCAGTACTTC; cdr3_aa: CAISEPSGLAGERGSYEQYF
d_call: TRBD1; clone_size: few; v_call: TRBV15; j_call: TRBJ1-2; cdr3_nt: TGTGCCACCAGCGAACAGGGGGATGGCTACACCTTC; cdr3_aa: CATSEQGDGYTF
d_call: -; clone_size: -; v_call: TRBV12-3/TRBV12-4; j_call: TRBJ2-5; cdr3_nt: TGTGCCAGCAGTTACGCTGCCACAAAAAGAGAGACCCAGTACTTC; cdr3_aa: CASSYAATKRETQYF
d_call: -; clone_size: -; v_call: TRBV10-3; j_call: TRBJ1-3; cdr3_nt: TGTGCCATCAGTGAGTCGCGGGCAGGGCCAACCAACTCTGGAAACACCATATATTTT; cdr3_aa: CAISESRAGPTNSGNTIYF
d_call: -; clone_size: once; v_call: TRBV10-3; j_call: TRBJ2-2; cdr3_nt: TGTGCCATCACCGACCGGGCGAGCACCGGGGAGCTGTTTTTT; cdr3_aa: CAITDRASTGELFF
d_call: TRBD1; clone_size: -; v_call: TRBV9; j_call: TRBJ2-7; cdr3_nt: TGTGCCAGCAGCGTAGGCGGGACAGGGTCCTACGAGCAGTACTTC; cdr3_aa: CASSVGGTGSYEQYF
d_call: -; clone_size: many; v_call: TRBV6-2/TRBV6-3; j_call: TRBJ2-7; cdr3_nt: TGTGCCAGCAAATCAAGGACTCTGAGCTCCTACGAGCAGTACTTC; cdr3_aa: CASKSRTLSSYEQYF
d_call: -; clone_size: few; v_call: TRBV7-3; j_call: TRBJ2-6; cdr3_nt: TGTGCCAGCAGCTTAAATGACCGACCCGGCTCTGGGGCCAACGTCCTGACTTTC; cdr3_aa: CASSLNDRPGSGANVLTF
d_call: -; clone_size: few; v_call: TRBV4-3; j_call: TRBJ1-1; cdr3_nt: TGCGCCAGCAGCCAAGATCAAAGGAGAACTGAAGCTTTCTTT; cdr3_aa: CASSQDQRRTEAFF
d_call: -; clone_size: -; v_call: TRBV28; j_call: TRBJ2-7; cdr3_nt: TGTGCCAGCAGCCCCCCGGGCCTCTACGAGCAGTACTTC; cdr3_aa: CASSPPGLYEQYF
d_call: TRBD2; clone_size: -; v_call: TRBV12-3/TRBV12-4; j_call: TRBJ2-2; cdr3_nt: TGTGCCAGCAGACTAGCGGGGCAGAACACCGGGGAGCTGTTTTTT; cdr3_aa: CASRLAGQNTGELFF
d_call: -; clone_size: -; v_call: TRBV11-2; j_call: TRBJ1-6; cdr3_nt: TGTGCCAGCAGCTGGAGGGGTTTAAATTCACCCCTCCACTTT; cdr3_aa: CASSWRGLNSPLHF
d_call: TRBD1; clone_size: -; v_call: TRBV20-1; j_call: TRBJ2-7; cdr3_nt: TGCAGTGCTAGTGAATGGACAGGAACCTACGAGCAGTACTTC; cdr3_aa: CSASEWTGTYEQYF
d_call: TRBD1; clone_size: few; v_call: TRBV12-3/TRBV12-4; j_call: TRBJ2-7; cdr3_nt: TGTGCCAGCAGTTATCGGGGACAGCGATCCTACGAGCAGTACTTC; cdr3_aa: CASSYRGQRSYEQYF
d_call: -; clone_size: many; v_call: TRBV29-1; j_call: TRBJ1-4; cdr3_nt: TGCAGCGTTGAACCGCGGGGGTCTAATGAAAAACTGTTTTTT; cdr3_aa: CSVEPRGSNEKLFF